The rows below give T cell receptor beta chains drawn from one sample of a study of T-cell reconstitution after alpha-beta-depleted transplantation in children. TCRdb re-called the PCR reads through MiXCR, storing one row per CDR3 protein. This sample carries about 610,000 distinct CDR3 sequences, 8% to 11% of them seen once, and the ten largest clones take 3.5% to 5%. This specimen consisted of PBMCs from the stem cell graft donor, obtained from the stem cell graft. These TCRs come from a human donor who donated a stem cell graft to a child with acute myeloid leukemia. CDR3s include the opening cysteine and the closing phenylalanine or tryptophan.

j_call cdr3_length v_call cdr3_aa
TRBJ2-3 13 TRBV20-1 CSAKGRVPDTQYF
TRBJ2-5 12 TRBV20-1 CSAHTGPETQYF
TRBJ1-2 11 TRBV20-1 CSARPLEGYTF
TRBJ2-3 15 TRBV3-1 CASSQASGRQDTQYF
TRBJ1-4 14 TRBV9 CASSVGQSNEKLFF
TRBJ2-7 14 TRBV6-1 CASSPVDRGYEQYF
TRBJ2-7 13 TRBV7-2 CASSSRTGDEQYF
TRBJ2-7 16 TRBV7-2 CASSPNRDSRLGEQYF
TRBJ2-2 18 TRBV6-7 CASSSGLGPSYNTGELFF
TRBJ2-7 16 TRBV5-6 CASRARGPSGRTEQYF